Shown below are 26 T cell receptor beta chains from a single sample sequenced in a study of CXCR3-negative and CXCR3-positive naive CD8 T cells. cDNA libraries for TRB were generated by 5' RACE incorporating UMI labels. For each CDR3 protein, TCRdb gives one entry from its re-call of the 5' RACE reads, without DNA. The sample holds tens of thousands of distinct CDR3 sequences. Sequencing was performed on memory CD8+ T cells from blood. Receptors originate from a human donor in good health. Some clones in this sample may be carry-over from other donors' samples.

CDR3 in amino acids: CASRPGQEHTGELFF. The rearrangement joins TRBV6-2 or TRBV6-3 to TRBJ2-2; TCRdb reports TRBD1, a call that lacks DNA to check it against. Germline values: CDR1 MNHEY, CDR2 SVGEGT. The CDR3 totals 15 residues.

The J gene is TRBJ2-3, the V gene TRBV7-9; TCRdb's D gene call, TRBD2, goes unchecked for lack of DNA. The germline V gene has CDR1 SEHNR and CDR2 FQNEAQ (reference sequence). The CDR3 length is 18 residues. CDR3 in amino acids: CASSSGLAGGLGGDTQYF.

This clonotype is labeled medium-sized based on frequency. CDR3 sequence reads: CASRSGGPNNEQFF. This chain connects TRBV6-1 to TRBJ2-1; TCRdb's D gene call, TRBD1, goes unchecked for lack of DNA. CDR3 length equals 14 residues. CDR1 MNHNS and CDR2 SASEGT come from the germline V gene.

This chain uses TRBV21-1 with TRBJ1-5. TRBV21-1 is a recognized pseudogene. The CDR3 consists of 16 residues. CDR3 sequence: CASSKANFLNNQPQHF.

This chain links TRBV5-1 with TRBJ2-3. The CDR3 spans 15 residues. The V gene's germline CDR1 is SGHRS and CDR2 YFSETQ. The CDR3 sequence is CASSMTLNKEDTQYF.

The V call is TRBV11-2, the J call TRBJ2-7. Looked up from germline, CDR1 is SGHAT and CDR2 is FQNNGV. The CDR3 runs 15 residues. The CDR3 spells CASSLSVLSSYEQYF.

The chain links TRBV7-9 to TRBJ1-1; with no DNA, the TCRdb D assignment of TRBD1 cannot be verified. CDR1 is SEHNR, CDR2 FQNEAQ, per germline (reference sequence). The CDR3 runs 16 residues. The CDR3 sequence: CASSVPLQGAITEAFF.

The rearrangement joins TRBV5-6 to TRBJ2-1; TCRdb gives TRBD2 as the D gene, but with no DNA this cannot be confirmed. Germline CDR1 reads SGHDT; CDR2 reads YYEEEE. The CDR3 totals 15 residues. CDR3 sequence reads: CASDKLTAGPGEQFF.

J is TRBJ1-2 and V is TRBV19; no DNA is available, so the TRBD1 call from TCRdb remains unchecked. The germline CDR1 and CDR2 sequences are LNHDA and SQIVND (reference sequence). The CDR3 has 16 residues. The CDR3 loop reads CASSLSGTGGGYGYTF.

The chain links TRBV2 to TRBJ2-7; TCRdb's D call, TRBD1, is unchecked because there is no DNA. CDR3 length: 17 amino acids. The germline V gene has CDR1 SNHLY and CDR2 FYNNEI. CDR3 protein: CASLRSTGTGVTYEQYF.

The V and J genes are TRBV28 and TRBJ2-7; the TCRdb call, TRBD1, lacks DNA for checking. This CDR3 comprises 15 residues. Per the germline V gene, CDR1 is MDHEN and CDR2 is SYDVKM. The CDR3 protein is CASSPRGRSGYEQYF.

The rearrangement joins TRBV7-8 to TRBJ2-2; the D call from TCRdb, TRBD2, cannot be confirmed without DNA. This CDR3 comprises 17 residues. Germline CDR1 reads SGHVS; CDR2 reads FQNEAQ. CDR3 region: CASSLYGRGPNTGELFF.

The chain links TRBV20-1 to TRBJ2-1; TCRdb indicates TRBD2, and absent DNA this call remains unverified. Germline V gives CDR1 DFQATT, CDR2 SNEGSKA (reference sequence). This CDR3 is built from 14 residues. The CDR3 is CSAGGLDSYNEQFF.

This CDR3 reads CASSPTGDPYNEQFF. The rearrangement links TRBV19 to TRBJ2-1; absent DNA, TCRdb's TRBD1 call cannot be checked. CDR1 and CDR2 from the germline V gene are LNHDA and SQIVND (reference sequence). This CDR3 spans 15 amino acids. The full variable domain, rest sourced from reference TRBV19 and TRBJ2-1, is DGGITQSPKYLFRKEGQNVTLSCEQNLNHDAMYWYRQDPGQGLRLIYYSQIVNDFQKGDIAEGYSVSREKKESFPLTVTSAQKNPTAFYLCASSPTGDPYNEQFFGPGTRLTVL.

V usage is TRBV29-1 and J usage is TRBJ2-1; TCRdb's assignment of TRBD1 cannot be checked, as there is no DNA. The germline CDR1 and CDR2 sequences are SQVTM and ANQGSEA. The CDR3 has 15 amino acids. The CDR3 spells CSADREDSASDEQFF.

V usage is TRBV7-2 and J usage is TRBJ1-6. This CDR3 comprises 12 residues. Germline lookup yields CDR1 SGHTA and CDR2 FQGNSA. The CDR3 protein is CASSLGGSPLHF.

The V and J genes are TRBV20-1 and TRBJ1-1; TCRdb's D gene call, TRBD1, goes unchecked for lack of DNA. Germline lookup yields CDR1 DFQATT and CDR2 SNEGSKA (reference sequence). The length of the CDR3 is 12 residues. CDR3 region: CSASGTGLEAFF.

The V gene is TRBV28, the J gene TRBJ1-4; TCRdb lists TRBD1, though no DNA is available to test this call. The CDR3 extends over 13 amino acids. Germline V gene lookup returns CDR1 MDHEN and CDR2 SYDVKM. The CDR3: CASSPLYHEKLFF.

This CDR3 is CASEDREVHEQYF. The gene calls are TRBV2 and TRBJ2-7; as DNA is missing, the TRBD1 call by TCRdb cannot be tested. The CDR3 runs to 13 residues. In germline, CDR1 is SNHLY, CDR2 FYNNEI.

This chain uses TRBV5-1 with TRBJ2-1; TCRdb names TRBD2, which stays unverified in the absence of DNA. Germline loops: CDR1 SGHRS, CDR2 YFSETQ. The CDR3 is 19 residues long. The chain's CDR3 is CASSQLAGGPYSSYNEQFF.

The chain employs TRBV12-3 or TRBV12-4 and TRBJ2-1. The CDR3 sequence is 13 residues long. The CDR3 sequence is CASSLGLRNEQFF.

The chain has TRBV5-1 and TRBJ1-5; TCRdb's D gene call, TRBD1, goes unchecked for lack of DNA. The CDR3 totals 17 residues. In germline, CDR1 is SGHRS, CDR2 YFSETQ. Here the CDR3 reads CASRQPSQGVVYQPQHF.

This CDR3 reads CASSPGDRGPYNSPLHF. V is TRBV7-9 and J is TRBJ1-6; TCRdb's D call of TRBD1 is untestable without DNA. CDR1 SEHNR and CDR2 FQNEAQ come from the germline V gene (reference sequence). This CDR3 has 17 residues.

This rearrangement joins TRBV12-3 or TRBV12-4 to TRBJ2-7; without DNA, the TCRdb call of TRBD1 cannot be checked. This CDR3 contains 13 residues. CDR3 in amino acids: CASRGGRVYEQYF.

This chain joins TRBV7-2 and TRBJ2-7; lacking DNA, the TRBD1 call made by TCRdb goes unchecked. Germline V CDR1 and CDR2: SGHTA, FQGNSA. The CDR3 consists of 14 residues. The CDR3 reads CASSIGTYSYEQYF.

The genes are TRBV4-3 and TRBJ1-2; the TCRdb call, TRBD1, lacks DNA for checking. This CDR3 has 15 amino acids. Per the germline V gene, CDR1 is LGHNA and CDR2 is YSLEER. CDR3: CASSQEGGAEFGYTF.